Listed below are T cell receptor beta chains from one sample, sequenced in a study of blood T cell repertoires in COVID-19. Sequencing used immunoSEQ multiplex PCR; TCRdb keeps in-frame clones, though not all of them. The sample has around 180,000 clones, 81% seen once. The sequenced sample consisted of peripheral blood. These receptors were collected from a woman aged 80 or over with COVID-19, enrolled during active disease. Each CDR3 is given with its conserved first and last residue. A D gene is named only where the DNA matches it firmly. The size entry is marked missing in some rows and otherwise reads once, few, many or a size class.

V gene,clone size,J gene,D gene,CDR3 DNA,CDR3 protein
TRBV12-3/TRBV12-4,few,TRBJ2-7,TRBD1,TGTGCCAGCAGTCTATCAGACAGGGTATGGCAGTACTTC,CASSLSDRVWQYF
TRBV6-2/TRBV6-3,once,TRBJ1-5,.,TGTGCCAGCAGCCCTCTCCTTCAGGGAGGGAATCAGCCCCAGCATTTT,CASSPLLQGGNQPQHF
TRBV5-4,.,TRBJ2-5,.,TGTGCCAGCAGCCCCCACCAGGGGACCCAGTACTTC,CASSPHQGTQYF
TRBV7-9,medium-sized,TRBJ2-7,.,TGTGCCAGCAGCTTAGCGCCGCCCCCAGGGGCCTACGAGCAGTACTTC,CASSLAPPPGAYEQYF
TRBV7-8,few,TRBJ2-5,TRBD2,TGTGCCAGCAGCCCGGGACTAGCGGGGAGACTACAAGAGACCCAGTACTTC,CASSPGLAGRLQETQYF
TRBV2,.,TRBJ1-6,.,TGTGCCAGCAGGGACAGAGAGAGCTCCTATAATTCACCCCTCCACTTT,CASRDRESSYNSPLHF
TRBV4-1,once,TRBJ2-3,TRBD1,TGCGCCAGCAGCCAAGAGTCGTCAGGGGGCGAAGATACGCAGTATTTT,CASSQESSGGEDTQYF
TRBV29-1,.,TRBJ2-3,.,TGCAGCGTTGCCGCTCCGGGTTCCCCAGATACGCAGTATTTT,CSVAAPGSPDTQYF
TRBV27,.,TRBJ1-1,TRBD1,TGTGCCAGCAGTTTGACAGGGTGGAACACTGAAGCTTTCTTT,CASSLTGWNTEAFF
TRBV19,.,TRBJ2-2,.,TGTGCCAGTAGCGGGGGGCCGGGCGGGGAGCTGTTTTTT,CASSGGPGGELFF
TRBV15,.,TRBJ2-2,.,TGTGCCACCAGCAGAGGCCGACTCCCGAACACCGGGGAGCTGTTTTTT,CATSRGRLPNTGELFF
TRBV11-2,.,TRBJ2-1,TRBD2,TGTGCCAGCAGCTTGGGACTAGCAATCAATGAGCAGTTCTTC,CASSLGLAINEQFF
TRBV5-6,.,TRBJ2-1,TRBD2,TGTGCCAGCAGCTTGGGACTAGCGGGGGGTTACAATGAGCAGTTCTTC,CASSLGLAGGYNEQFF
TRBV28,.,TRBJ1-1,TRBD1,TGTGCCAGCAGTTTCCCCCGACAGGGGACGACTGAAGCTTTCTTT,CASSFPRQGTTEAFF
TRBV30,.,TRBJ1-2,TRBD1,TGTGCCTGGAGTCAGACAGGGGGAAATGGTGGCTACACCTTC,CAWSQTGGNGGYTF
TRBV6-5,.,TRBJ2-2,.,TGTGCCAGCAGGTTGAGGGCTGCCGGGGAGCTGTTTTTT,CASRLRAAGELFF
TRBV18,.,TRBJ2-5,TRBD1,TGTGCCAGCTCTCCAGGACAGGGGAGGCCAGAGACCCAGTACTTC,CASSPGQGRPETQYF
TRBV29-1,.,TRBJ2-2,TRBD2,TGCAGCGTAACGGTGGGGAGGGGAATCACCGGGGAGCTGTTTTTT,CSVTVGRGITGELFF
TRBV24-1,few,TRBJ1-2,.,TGTGCCACCAGTGTGGGCTTCTATGGCTACACCTTC,CATSVGFYGYTF
TRBV18,.,TRBJ2-1,.,TGTGCCAGCTCAGTACAGGGATGGGGGTACGATGAGCAGTTCTTC,CASSVQGWGYDEQFF
TRBV5-5,.,TRBJ2-7,TRBD1,TGTGCCAGCAGTTTGCAGGGGGCATTCGGGTCCTACGAGCAGTACTTC,CASSLQGAFGSYEQYF
TRBV27,.,TRBJ1-4,TRBD1,TGTGCCAGCAGTTTGGACAGGGGGAGTGAAAAACTGTTTTTT,CASSLDRGSEKLFF
TRBV28,.,TRBJ2-3,TRBD2,TGTGCCAGCAGTTTGTGGACTAGCGGGGCCCACACAGATACGCAGTATTTT,CASSLWTSGAHTDTQYF
TRBV4-1,.,TRBJ2-5,TRBD2,TGCGCCAGCAGCCAAGACAAAGGACTAGCATCAGAGACCCAGTACTTC,CASSQDKGLASETQYF
TRBV4-1,few,TRBJ2-2,.,TGCGCCAGCAGCCCCCCGACAGGAACCGGGGAGCTGTTTTTT,CASSPPTGTGELFF
TRBV7-8,.,TRBJ2-4,TRBD1,TGTGCCAGCAGCCTGCTGACAGGGGAAGGCAAAAACATTCAGTACTTC,CASSLLTGEGKNIQYF
TRBV10-3,.,TRBJ2-7,.,TGTGCCAACGAAGACAGGGTAGCATGGGGAGGCTACGAGCAGTACTTC,CANEDRVAWGGYEQYF
TRBV7-6,.,TRBJ1-1,.,TGTGCCAGCAGCACTACCGTCCTGAACACTGAAGCTTTCTTT,CASSTTVLNTEAFF
TRBV15,.,TRBJ2-7,TRBD1,TGTGCCACCAGCCGGGACAGTTATAGCTCCTACGAGCAGTACTTC,CATSRDSYSSYEQYF
TRBV28,few,TRBJ1-6,TRBD1,TGTGCCAGCAGTTTAACGTCAGGGGGCAATTCACCCCTCCACTTT,CASSLTSGGNSPLHF
TRBV28,once,TRBJ1-1,TRBD1,TGTGCCAGCAGTCCTTCGACAGGGGCCCTCATGAACACTGAAGCTTTCTTT,CASSPSTGALMNTEAFF
TRBV19,.,TRBJ1-2,.,TGTGCCAGTAGTATTCGGGTAACGGTGTTCTATGGCTACACCTTC,CASSIRVTVFYGYTF
TRBV6-5,.,TRBJ1-5,.,TGTGCCAGCACCCCCAGCGGCAATCAGCCCCAGCATTTT,CASTPSGNQPQHF
TRBV7-8,.,TRBJ1-4,.,TGTGCCAGCAGCCGAACTCAGGGGAAATTCGAAAAACTGTTTTTT,CASSRTQGKFEKLFF
TRBV5-4,.,TRBJ2-7,.,TGTGCCAGCAGCTTGGTCAACTCCTACGAGCAGTACTTC,CASSLVNSYEQYF
TRBV7-9,.,TRBJ2-3,TRBD1,TGTGCCAGCGGACAGGGGGGCACAGATACGCAGTATTTT,CASGQGGTDTQYF
TRBV5-6,.,TRBJ2-2,.,TGTGCCAGCAGCTTGGATGGGTACGGGATCACCGGGGAGCTGTTTTTT,CASSLDGYGITGELFF
TRBV23-1,.,TRBJ1-2,TRBD1,TGCGCCAGCAGTCAGGATCCCGGGACAGCGAGCCATGGCTACACCTTC,CASSQDPGTASHGYTF
TRBV7-3,.,TRBJ2-2,.,TGTGCCAGCAGCTCCCAGGGGAACACCGGGGAGCTGTTTTTT,CASSSQGNTGELFF
TRBV6-5,few,TRBJ1-6,TRBD1,TGTGCCAGCAGTCAGGACAGGGGAAGTTCACCCCTCCACTTT,CASSQDRGSSPLHF
TRBV19,.,TRBJ2-7,.,TGTGCCAGTAGTATTTATCAGGGGACGGACGAGCAGTACTTC,CASSIYQGTDEQYF
TRBV7-9,.,TRBJ2-7,TRBD1,TGTGCCAGCAGCTTAAAGGAGGGCAGGGGGCATGGTTCCTACGAGCAGTACTTC,CASSLKEGRGHGSYEQYF
TRBV4-1,.,TRBJ2-2,.,TGCGCCAGCAGCCAAACTATCACCGGGGAGCTGTTTTTT,CASSQTITGELFF
TRBV15,.,TRBJ2-5,.,TGTGCCACCAGCAGAGTCGGCGGCCAAGAGACCCAGTACTTC,CATSRVGGQETQYF
TRBV19,.,TRBJ1-2,.,TGTGCCAGTAGCCGAGGCGGAACCTATGGCTACACCTTC,CASSRGGTYGYTF
TRBV6-5,.,TRBJ2-1,.,TGTGCCAGCAGTTACTCGACTCTCCAGGGCAAGCAGTTCTTC,CASSYSTLQGKQFF
TRBV28,.,TRBJ2-5,.,TGTGCCAGCAGTTTAGCTAGCACGGAGACCCAGTACTTC,CASSLASTETQYF